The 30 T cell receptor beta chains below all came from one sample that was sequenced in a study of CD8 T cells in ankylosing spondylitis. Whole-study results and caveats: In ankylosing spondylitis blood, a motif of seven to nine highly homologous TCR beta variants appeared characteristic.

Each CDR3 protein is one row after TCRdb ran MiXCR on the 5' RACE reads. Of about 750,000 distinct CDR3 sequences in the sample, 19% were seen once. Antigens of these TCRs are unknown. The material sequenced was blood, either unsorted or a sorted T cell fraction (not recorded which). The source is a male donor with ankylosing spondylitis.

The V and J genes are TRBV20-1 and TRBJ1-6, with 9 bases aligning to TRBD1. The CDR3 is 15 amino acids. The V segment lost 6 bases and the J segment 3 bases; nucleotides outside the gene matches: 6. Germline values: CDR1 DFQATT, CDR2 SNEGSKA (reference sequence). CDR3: CSAARTGDYNSPLHF. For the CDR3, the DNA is TGCAGTGCCGCCAGGACAGGGGACTATAATTCACCCCTCCACTTT.

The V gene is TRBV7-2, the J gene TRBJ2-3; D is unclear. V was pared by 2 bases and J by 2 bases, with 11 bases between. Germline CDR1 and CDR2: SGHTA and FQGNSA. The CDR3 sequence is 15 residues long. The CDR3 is CASSLIGAITDTQYF. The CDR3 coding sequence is TGTGCCAGCAGCTTAATTGGCGCCATCACAGATACGCAGTATTTT.

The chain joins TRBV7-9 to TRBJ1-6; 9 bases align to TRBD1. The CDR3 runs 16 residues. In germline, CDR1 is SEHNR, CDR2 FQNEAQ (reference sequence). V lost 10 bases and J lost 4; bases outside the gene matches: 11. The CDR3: CAIQAPGQGYNSPLHF. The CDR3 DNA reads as TGTGCCATCCAAGCACCGGGACAGGGATATAATTCACCCCTCCACTTT.

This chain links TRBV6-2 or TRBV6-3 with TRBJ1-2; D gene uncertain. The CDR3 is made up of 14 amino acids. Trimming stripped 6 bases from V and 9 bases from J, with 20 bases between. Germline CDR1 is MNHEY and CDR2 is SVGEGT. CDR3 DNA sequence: TGTGCCAGCAGCGGTACCGGGTCCCCGTCGAGCTACACCTTC. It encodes CASSGTGSPSSYTF.

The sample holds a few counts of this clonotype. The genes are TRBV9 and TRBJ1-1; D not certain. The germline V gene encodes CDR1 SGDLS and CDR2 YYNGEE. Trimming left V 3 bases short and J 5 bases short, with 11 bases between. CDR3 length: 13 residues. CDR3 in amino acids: CASSAPSKTEAFF. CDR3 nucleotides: TGTGCCAGCAGCGCCCCATCCAAAACTGAAGCTTTCTTT.

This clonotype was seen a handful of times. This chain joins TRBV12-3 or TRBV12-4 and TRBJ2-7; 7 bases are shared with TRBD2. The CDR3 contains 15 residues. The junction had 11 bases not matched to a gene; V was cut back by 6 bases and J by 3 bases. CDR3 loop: CASSTSSGALYEQYF. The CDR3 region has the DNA TGTGCCAGCAGCACTTCCAGCGGGGCCCTCTACGAGCAGTACTTC.

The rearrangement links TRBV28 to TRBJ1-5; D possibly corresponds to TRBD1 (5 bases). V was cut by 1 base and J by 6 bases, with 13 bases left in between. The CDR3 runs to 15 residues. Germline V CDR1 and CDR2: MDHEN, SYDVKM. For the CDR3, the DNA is TGTGCCAGCAGTTTATTGGCAGCAGGGCCTCAGCCCCAGCATTTT. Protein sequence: CASSLLAAGPQPQHF.

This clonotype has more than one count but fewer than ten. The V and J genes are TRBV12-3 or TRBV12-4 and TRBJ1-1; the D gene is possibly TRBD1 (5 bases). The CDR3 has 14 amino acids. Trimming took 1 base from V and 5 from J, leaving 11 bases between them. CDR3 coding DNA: TGTGCCAGCAGTTTAGATGGAGGGACTACTGAAGCTTTCTTT. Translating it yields CASSLDGGTTEAFF.

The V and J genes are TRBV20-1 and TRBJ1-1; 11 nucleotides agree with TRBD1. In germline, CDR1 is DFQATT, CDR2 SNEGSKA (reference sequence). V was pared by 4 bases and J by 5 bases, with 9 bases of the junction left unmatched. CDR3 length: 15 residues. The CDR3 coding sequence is TGCAGTGCTATGGACAGGGGGCCGGTTGGGACTGAAGCTTTCTTT. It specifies CSAMDRGPVGTEAFF.

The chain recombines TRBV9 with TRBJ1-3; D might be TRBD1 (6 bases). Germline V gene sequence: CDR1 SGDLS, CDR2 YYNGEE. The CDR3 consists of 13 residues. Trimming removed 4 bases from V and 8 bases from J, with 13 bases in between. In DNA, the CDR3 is TGTGCCAGCAGCCCAGGACAGTCGGACACCATATATTTT. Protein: CASSPGQSDTIYF.

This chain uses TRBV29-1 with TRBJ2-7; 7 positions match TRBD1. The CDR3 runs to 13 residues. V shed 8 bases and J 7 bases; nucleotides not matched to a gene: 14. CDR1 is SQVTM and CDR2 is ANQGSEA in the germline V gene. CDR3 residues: CSTQSGTESEQYF. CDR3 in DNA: TGCAGCACCCAATCCGGGACAGAGTCTGAGCAGTACTTC.

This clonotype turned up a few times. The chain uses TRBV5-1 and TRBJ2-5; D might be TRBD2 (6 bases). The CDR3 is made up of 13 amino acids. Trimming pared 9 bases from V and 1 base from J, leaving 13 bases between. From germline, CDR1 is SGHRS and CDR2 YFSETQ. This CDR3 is CATAEGIQETQYF. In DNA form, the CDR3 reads TGCGCCACCGCGGAGGGGATCCAAGAGACCCAGTACTTC. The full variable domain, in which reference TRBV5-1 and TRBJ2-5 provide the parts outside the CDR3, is KAGVTQTPRYLIKTRGQQVTLSCSPISGHRSVSWYQQTPGQGLQFLFEYFSETQRNKGNFPGRFSGRQFSNSRSEMNVSTLELGDSALYLCATAEGIQETQYFGPGTRLLVL.

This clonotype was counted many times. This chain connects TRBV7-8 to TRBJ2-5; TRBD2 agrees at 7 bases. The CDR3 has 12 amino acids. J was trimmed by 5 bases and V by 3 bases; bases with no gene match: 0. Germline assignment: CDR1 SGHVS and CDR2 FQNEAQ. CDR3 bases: TGTGCCAGCAGCTTTAGCGGGGAGACCCAGTACTTC. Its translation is CASSFSGETQYF.

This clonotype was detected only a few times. The CDR3, as DNA: TGTGCCAGCAGCGAGGGACCCGAGGGCCATCAGCCCCAGCATTTT. As protein: CASSEGPEGHQPQHF. This rearrangement joins TRBV5-5 to TRBJ1-5, with D tentatively TRBD1 (5 bases). CDR1 and CDR2 from the germline V gene are SGHKS and YYEKEE (reference sequence). Trimming shortened V by 4 bases and J by 5 bases, and 16 bases separated the two germline ends. The CDR3 is made up of 15 amino acids.

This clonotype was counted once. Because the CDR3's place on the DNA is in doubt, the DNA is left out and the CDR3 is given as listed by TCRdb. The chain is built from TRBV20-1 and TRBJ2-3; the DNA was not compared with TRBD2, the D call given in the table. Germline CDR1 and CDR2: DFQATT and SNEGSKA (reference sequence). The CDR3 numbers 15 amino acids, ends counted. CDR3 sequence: CCASTSGRGTDTQYF.

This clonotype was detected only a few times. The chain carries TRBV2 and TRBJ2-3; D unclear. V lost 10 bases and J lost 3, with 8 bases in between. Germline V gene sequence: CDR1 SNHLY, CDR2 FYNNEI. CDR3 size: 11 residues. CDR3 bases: TGTGCCACCGAGGAAACAGATACGCAGTATTTT. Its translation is CATEETDTQYF.

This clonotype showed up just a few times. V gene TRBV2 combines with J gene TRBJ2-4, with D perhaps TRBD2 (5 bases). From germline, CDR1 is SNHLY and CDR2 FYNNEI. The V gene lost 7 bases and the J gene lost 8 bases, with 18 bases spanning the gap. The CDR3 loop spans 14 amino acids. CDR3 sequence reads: CASTKGLNGDIQYF. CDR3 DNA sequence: TGTGCCAGCACTAAAGGACTTAACGGGGACATTCAGTACTTC.

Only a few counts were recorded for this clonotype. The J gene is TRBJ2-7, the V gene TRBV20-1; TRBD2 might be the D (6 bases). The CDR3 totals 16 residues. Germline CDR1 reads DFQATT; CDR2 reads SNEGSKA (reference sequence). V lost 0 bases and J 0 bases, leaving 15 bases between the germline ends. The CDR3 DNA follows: TGCAGTGCTAGAGATGGTCCTAGCGAGGGCTCCTACGAGCAGTACTTC. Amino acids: CSARDGPSEGSYEQYF.

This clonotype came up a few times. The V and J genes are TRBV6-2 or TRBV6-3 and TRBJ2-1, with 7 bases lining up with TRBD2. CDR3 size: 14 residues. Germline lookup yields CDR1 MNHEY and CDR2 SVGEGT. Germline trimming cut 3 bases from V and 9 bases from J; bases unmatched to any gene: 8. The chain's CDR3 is CASSYYGGSSEQFF. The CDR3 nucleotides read TGTGCCAGCAGTTATTATGGCGGGAGTAGTGAGCAGTTCTTC.

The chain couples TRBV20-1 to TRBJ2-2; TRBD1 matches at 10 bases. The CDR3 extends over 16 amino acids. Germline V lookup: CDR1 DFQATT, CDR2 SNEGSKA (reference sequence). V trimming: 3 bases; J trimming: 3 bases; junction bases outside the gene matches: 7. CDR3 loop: CSASPTGGGHTGELFF. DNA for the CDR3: TGCAGTGCTAGTCCGACAGGGGGCGGTCACACCGGGGAGCTGTTTTTT.

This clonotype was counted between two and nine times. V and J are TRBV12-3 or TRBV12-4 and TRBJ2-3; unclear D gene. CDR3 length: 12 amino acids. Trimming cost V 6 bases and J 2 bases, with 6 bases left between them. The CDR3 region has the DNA TGTGCCAGCAGCGCCGACACAGATACGCAGTATTTT. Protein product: CASSADTDTQYF.

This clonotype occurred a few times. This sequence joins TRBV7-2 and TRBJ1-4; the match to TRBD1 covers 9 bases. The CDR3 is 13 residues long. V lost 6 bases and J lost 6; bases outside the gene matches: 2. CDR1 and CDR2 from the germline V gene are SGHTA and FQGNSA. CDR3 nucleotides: TGTGCCAGCAGTCGACAGGGGGATGAAAAACTGTTTTTT. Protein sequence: CASSRQGDEKLFF.

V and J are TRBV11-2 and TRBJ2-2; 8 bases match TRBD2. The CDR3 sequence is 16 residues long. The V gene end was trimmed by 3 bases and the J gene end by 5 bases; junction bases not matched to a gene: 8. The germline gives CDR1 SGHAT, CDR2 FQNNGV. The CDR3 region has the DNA TGTGCCAGCAGCTTTTTGGCAGCGGGAGTTACCGGGGAGCTGTTTTTT. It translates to CASSFLAAGVTGELFF. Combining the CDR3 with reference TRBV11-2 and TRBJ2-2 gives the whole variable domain EAGVAQSPRYKIIEKRQSVAFWCNPISGHATLYWYQQILGQGPKLLIQFQNNGVVDDSQLPKDRFSAERLKGVDSTLKIQPAKLEDSAVYLCASSFLAAGVTGELFFGEGSRLTVL.

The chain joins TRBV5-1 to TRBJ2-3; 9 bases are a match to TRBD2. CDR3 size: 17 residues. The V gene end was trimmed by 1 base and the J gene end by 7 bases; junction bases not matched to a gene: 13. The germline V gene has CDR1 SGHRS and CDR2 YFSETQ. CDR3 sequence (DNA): TGCGCCAGCAGCTTGTCAGTACTAGCGGGTGCACGACATACGCAGTATTTT. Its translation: CASSLSVLAGARHTQYF. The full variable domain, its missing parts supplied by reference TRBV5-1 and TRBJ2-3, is KAGVTQTPRYLIKTRGQQVTLSCSPISGHRSVSWYQQTPGQGLQFLFEYFSETQRNKGNFPGRFSGRQFSNSRSEMNVSTLELGDSALYLCASSLSVLAGARHTQYFGPGTRLTVL.

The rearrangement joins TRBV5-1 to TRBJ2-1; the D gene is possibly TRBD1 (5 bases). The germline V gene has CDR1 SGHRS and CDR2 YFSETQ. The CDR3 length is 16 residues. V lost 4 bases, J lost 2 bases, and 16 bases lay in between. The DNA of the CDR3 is TGCGCCAGCAGCCTCGGATGGGGCACCACCTACAATGAGCAGTTCTTC. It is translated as CASSLGWGTTYNEQFF.

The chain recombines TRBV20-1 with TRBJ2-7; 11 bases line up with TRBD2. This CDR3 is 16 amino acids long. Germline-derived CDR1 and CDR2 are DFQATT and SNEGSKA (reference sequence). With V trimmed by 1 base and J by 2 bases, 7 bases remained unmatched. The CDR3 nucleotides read TGCAGTGCTAGAGTTTATGGGACTAGCGGTACCTACGAGCAGTACTTC. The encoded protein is CSARVYGTSGTYEQYF.

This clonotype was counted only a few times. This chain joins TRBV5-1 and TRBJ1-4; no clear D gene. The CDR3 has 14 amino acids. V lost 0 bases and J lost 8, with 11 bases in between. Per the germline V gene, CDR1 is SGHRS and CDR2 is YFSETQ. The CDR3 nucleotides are TGCGCCAGCAGCTTGGAGTCGTACGAGGAAAAACTGTTTTTT. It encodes CASSLESYEEKLFF. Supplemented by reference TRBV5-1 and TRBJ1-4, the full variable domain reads KAGVTQTPRYLIKTRGQQVTLSCSPISGHRSVSWYQQTPGQGLQFLFEYFSETQRNKGNFPGRFSGRQFSNSRSEMNVSTLELGDSALYLCASSLESYEEKLFFGSGTQLSVL.

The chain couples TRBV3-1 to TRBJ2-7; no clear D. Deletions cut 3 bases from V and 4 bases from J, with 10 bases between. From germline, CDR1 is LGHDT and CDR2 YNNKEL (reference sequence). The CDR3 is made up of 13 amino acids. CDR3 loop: CASSHGWGYEQYF. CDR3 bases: TGTGCCAGCAGCCACGGATGGGGATACGAGCAGTACTTC.

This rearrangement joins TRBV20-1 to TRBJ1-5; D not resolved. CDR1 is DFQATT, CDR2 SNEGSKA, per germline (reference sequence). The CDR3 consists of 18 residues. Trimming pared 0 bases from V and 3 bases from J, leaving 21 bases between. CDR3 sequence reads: CSARDLVSPSGINQPQHF. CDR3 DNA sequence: TGCAGTGCTAGAGATCTAGTCTCGCCTTCAGGTATCAATCAGCCCCAGCATTTT.

CDR3: CASRNPGSYEQYF. The CDR3 bases are TGTGCCAGCAGAAACCCCGGGAGTTACGAGCAGTACTTC. The chain recombines TRBV7-2 with TRBJ2-7; tentative D call: TRBD2 (6 bases). Germline V gene sequence: CDR1 SGHTA, CDR2 FQGNSA. This CDR3 has 13 amino acids. The V gene lost 6 bases and the J gene lost 4 bases, with 13 bases spanning the gap.